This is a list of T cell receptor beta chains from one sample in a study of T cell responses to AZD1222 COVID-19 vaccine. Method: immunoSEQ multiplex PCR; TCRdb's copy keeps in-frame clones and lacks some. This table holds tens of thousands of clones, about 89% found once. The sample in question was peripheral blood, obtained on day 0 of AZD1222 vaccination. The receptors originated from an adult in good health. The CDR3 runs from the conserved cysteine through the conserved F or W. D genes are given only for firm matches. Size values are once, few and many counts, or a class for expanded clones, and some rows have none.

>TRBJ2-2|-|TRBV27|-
TGTGCCAGCAGCCCTCTTCGCGGGGGCCGGGAGCTGTTTTTT
CASSPLRGGRELFF
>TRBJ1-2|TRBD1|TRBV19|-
TGTGCCAGTAGCGGGACAGGGAACGGCTACACCTTC
CASSGTGNGYTF
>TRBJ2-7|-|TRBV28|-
TGTGCCAGCAGTTTAGGTAGCGGAAATCCCTACGAGCAGTACTTC
CASSLGSGNPYEQYF
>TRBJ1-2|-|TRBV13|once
TGTGCCAGCAGCTTAGGCCGCGGGGGGAACTATGGCTACACCTTC
CASSLGRGGNYGYTF
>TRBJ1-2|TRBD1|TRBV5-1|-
TGCGCCAGCAGCTTGGCTCAGGGGGTTCTCTATGGCTACACCTTC
CASSLAQGVLYGYTF
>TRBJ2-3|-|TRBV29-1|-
TGCAGCGTTGTGGGGAGTGAACGGGCACTAGCTCAACCTGGTACGCAGTATTTT
CSVVGSERALAQPGTQYF
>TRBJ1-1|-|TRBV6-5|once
TGTGCCAGCAGTTACTCGGCCACAGGGAACACTGAAGCTTTCTTT
CASSYSATGNTEAFF
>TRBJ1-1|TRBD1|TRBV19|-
TGTGCCAGTAACGTCCAGGGGGCGGGCACTGAAGCTTTCTTT
CASNVQGAGTEAFF
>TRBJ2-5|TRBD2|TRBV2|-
TGTGCCAGCAGTGATGGAGCGGGAGGAGGAGAGACCCAGTACTTC
CASSDGAGGGETQYF
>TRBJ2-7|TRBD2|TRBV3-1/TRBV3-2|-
TGTGCCAGCACTGGGACTAGCGGGGGCTTGGAGCAGTACTTC
CASTGTSGGLEQYF
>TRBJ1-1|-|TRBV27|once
TGTGCCAGCAGCCTTCGGTCGGGAAGCACTGAAGCTTTCTTT
CASSLRSGSTEAFF
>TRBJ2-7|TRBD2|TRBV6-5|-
TGTGCCAGCAGTTCCTCGGGGGGGGGCGGCGAGCAGTACTTC
CASSSSGGGGEQYF